Listed below are T cell receptor beta chains from one sample, sequenced in a study of Ad26.COV2.S vaccination and SARS-CoV-2 variants. Repertoires were generated with immunoSEQ multiplex PCR, while TCRdb's copy carries only in-frame clones and drops some. The repertoire consists of about 350,000 clones, with about 90% occurring once and the leading ten covering 3% to 5%. The source was peripheral blood, collected after recovery from COVID-19. These TCRs come from a human donor who had recovered from COVID-19. The CDR3 runs from the conserved cysteine through the conserved F or W. Fields, in order: V gene, D gene, clone size, J gene, CDR3 DNA, CDR3 protein. The D gene is left open where the match is weak. The listing skips clone size in some rows; elsewhere it reads once, few, many or a size class.

>TRBV12-3/TRBV12-4|NA|NA|TRBJ1-5
TGTGCCAGCAACAGGGTGAACAATCAGCCCCAGCATTTT
CASNRVNNQPQHF
>TRBV11-2|NA|once|TRBJ1-1
TGTGCCAGCAGCCCGAGGACGGTGAACACTGAAGCTTTCTTT
CASSPRTVNTEAFF
>TRBV19|TRBD1|NA|TRBJ2-3
TGTGCCAGTACCGTCGGACAGGGGAATGGGGATACGCAGTATTTT
CASTVGQGNGDTQYF
>TRBV9|NA|NA|TRBJ2-5
TGTGCCAGCAGCGGAGGAGGGTTCGACCAAGAGACCCAGTACTTC
CASSGGGFDQETQYF
>TRBV3-1/TRBV3-2|TRBD2|NA|TRBJ2-1
TGTGCCAGCAGCCAAGGAGCGGGGGGCGTCAATGAGCAGTTCTTC
CASSQGAGGVNEQFF
>TRBV4-1|NA|NA|TRBJ1-3
TGCGCCAGCAGCCCGCGCTTGGACCCTGGAAACACCATATATTTT
CASSPRLDPGNTIYF
>TRBV19|NA|NA|TRBJ1-2
TGTGCCAGTAGTATATTTCAGAGGGCTAACTATGGCTACACCTTC
CASSIFQRANYGYTF
>TRBV6-2/TRBV6-3|NA|NA|TRBJ2-7
TGTGCCAGCAGTCGACAGCTAGAGCAGTACTTC
CASSRQLEQYF
>TRBV3-1/TRBV3-2|TRBD1|NA|TRBJ1-1
TGTGCCAGCAGCCAGGTACGGACAGGCGAAGCTTTCTTT
CASSQVRTGEAFF
>TRBV6-5|NA|NA|TRBJ1-1
TGTGCCAGCAATTTTGGGGATCTAAAAACTCAAGCTTTCTTT
CASNFGDLKTQAFF
>TRBV9|NA|NA|TRBJ2-1
TGTGCCAGCAGCCCCACGTGGAACAATGAGCAGTTCTTC
CASSPTWNNEQFF
>TRBV19|NA|NA|TRBJ1-1
TGTGCCAGTAGTGCTACAGGGTGGACTGAAGCTTTCTTT
CASSATGWTEAFF
>TRBV12-3/TRBV12-4|TRBD1|NA|TRBJ1-1
TGTGCCAGCAGTTTAAGGGGGCGAGTTTTCTTT
CASSLRGRVFF
>TRBV29-1|NA|NA|TRBJ1-4
TGCAGCGTCTCGGGAGGGGGGTTTAATGAAAAACTGTTTTTT
CSVSGGGFNEKLFF
>TRBV4-1|TRBD1|NA|TRBJ2-3
TGCGCCAGCAGCCAACGGACAGGGGGCCGGACAGATACGCAGTATTTT
CASSQRTGGRTDTQYF
>TRBV19|NA|NA|TRBJ1-2
TGTGCCAGTAGTAGCCAATCCCTGGACTCTCGGGGCTACACCTTC
CASSSQSLDSRGYTF
>TRBV7-2|NA|NA|TRBJ1-5
TGTGCCAGCAGCTTATATTCGTGGGACACCGATCAGCCCCAGCATTTT
CASSLYSWDTDQPQHF
>TRBV29-1|NA|NA|TRBJ1-1
TGCAGCGTTGTGGGCGGGGGTACCCCTGAAGCTTTCTTT
CSVVGGGTPEAFF
>TRBV18|TRBD1|NA|TRBJ2-6
TGTGCCAGCTCACCATTCGACAGGGCTGGGGCCAACGTCCTGACTTTC
CASSPFDRAGANVLTF
>TRBV4-2|NA|NA|TRBJ2-3
TGTGCCAGCAGCCAAGATGAGCTAGCGACAGATACGCAGTATTTT
CASSQDELATDTQYF
>TRBV13|NA|NA|TRBJ1-1
TGTGCCAGCAGCTCCTCAAAAAAGGACACTGAAGCTTTCTTT
CASSSSKKDTEAFF
>TRBV7-3|TRBD1|NA|TRBJ1-1
TGTGCCAGCAGCCCCCGGGACAGGGGGCGCGACACTGAAGCTTTCTTT
CASSPRDRGRDTEAFF
>TRBV2|NA|NA|TRBJ1-1
TGTGCCTACGACGCTGAAGCTTTCTTT
CAYDAEAFF
>TRBV10-3|TRBD2|once|TRBJ2-6
TGTGCCATCCGGGAGGGGAGGGGTCCACACTCTGGGGCCAACGTCCTGACTTTC
CAIREGRGPHSGANVLTF
>TRBV19|TRBD1|NA|TRBJ2-7
TGTGCCAGTAGTATAGCCGCGACAGGGGCCACCTACGAGCAGTACTTC
CASSIAATGATYEQYF
>TRBV15|NA|NA|TRBJ1-3
TGTGCCACCAGCAATTACCCACGGGGTTCTGGAAACACCATATATTTT
CATSNYPRGSGNTIYF
>TRBV5-4|NA|NA|TRBJ1-4
TGTGCCAGCAGCTTGGGACAGGCAACTAATGAAAAACTGTTTTTT
CASSLGQATNEKLFF
>TRBV5-1|TRBD2|NA|TRBJ2-1
TGCGCCAGCAGCTTCCGTCTAGCGGGGGACTACAATGAGCAGTTCTTC
CASSFRLAGDYNEQFF
>TRBV7-9|NA|once|TRBJ1-2
TGTGCCAGCAGCTTAGGTTTAGGCAGAAATGGCTACACCTTC
CASSLGLGRNGYTF
>TRBV6-6|NA|NA|TRBJ1-2
TGTGCCAGCGGTAATGATGGCTACACCTTC
CASGNDGYTF